This record concerns one T cell receptor beta chain sequence. This receptor's antigen is unknown. Germline is not matched at one junction end, which may reflect a read error. Genomic DNA was extracted from sorted cells with the Quick-DNA Microprep Kit. Amplification of TCRbeta DNA was done with the immunoSEQ hsTCRbeta kit, following the protocol from the manufacturer. An Illumina MiSeq instrument was used to sequence the TCRbeta libraries. As for how the authors treated the data: After out-of-frame sequences were removed, 2,204,828 distinct TCRbeta sequences remained, averaging about 66,813 per individual. Each individual was scored by the count of fewer than 200 previously reported CMV-associated TCRbeta sequences and the total productive distinct TCRbeta count. A beta-binomial model was reimplemented in Python, and random forests from scikit-learn, run with default parameters, were trained on data from the US cohort. Classifier performance on the Belgian cohort was summarized as median AUC with percentile confidence intervals over 10,000 bootstrap iterations. TCRdb took over this immuneACCESS table, retaining in-frame rearrangements with V and J assigned. Such tables are incomplete; in checked studies, under half of the missing clones stem from an unresolved V gene, and the remainder is unexplained. The DNA was the basis for D and trimming; V, J and clone size are from that table. Here the sample has 75,000 to 95,000 clones; approximately 80% occur a single time. Around 0.78% of the sample is held by the ten biggest clonotypes.

CDR1 and CDR2, looked up from the germline V gene (reference sequence), are SSHAT and FNYEAQ. The CDR3 holds 13 amino acids from the cysteine to the phenylalanine. The retained sequence is limited to the CDR3, 39 bases, with the frame set at the first base. Single viable CD3+CD4+CD8-CD45RO+ cells were sorted as memory CD4+ T cells on a FACSAria II. CMV serostatus was determined with a Roche Elecsys assay detecting serum IgG against CMV pp150, pp28, p38 and p52. Once the samples were thawed, total CD4+ T cells were enriched through positive selection using CD4 magnetic microbeads. The samples came from a different study that was designed specifically to examine the CD4+ T cell memory repertoire. Peripheral blood mononuclear cells were isolated and cryopreserved following standard operating procedures; serum was stored at -80 °C. CD3-PerCP (BW264/56), CD4-APC (RPA-T4), CD45RO-PE (UCHT1) and CD8-Pacific Orange (3B5) antibodies were used for staining, and non-viable cells were excluded with Sytox blue.

This specimen belongs to a study of memory CD4+ T cells and cytomegalovirus serostatus (dated by TCRdb to 2018 to 2020). A note on the overall study: The roughly 35 healthy Belgian adults in the cohort included 9 who were CMV seropositive and 24 who were CMV seronegative. CD4+ memory TCRbeta repertoires of a Belgian cohort with known cytomegalovirus serostatus were sequenced in order to replicate a published TCR-based CMV serostatus classifier. The paper's findings and limits, for the study overall: Only CD4+CD45RO+ memory cells were sequenced, unlike the original study, which covered naive and memory CD4+ and CD8+ populations. Of more than 150 previously reported CMV-associated TCRbeta sequences, some 73 appeared in the CD4+ memory repertoires, each in one to five individuals. The results were interpreted as suggesting that the CMV-associated TCR signature is mostly present in the CD4+ memory repertoire. For predicting CMV serostatus, the median bootstrapped AUC was about 0.95 using the original framework and about 0.9 using a US-trained random forest. A median bootstrapped AUC of 0.95 with a 95% CI of 0.76-1.00 was achieved on the Belgian cohort by the original-framework classifier.

This clonotype was obtained from an adult in good health and CMV-seronegative. Sequenced: memory CD4+ T cells from blood. The rearranged segments are TRBV7-7 and TRBJ1-1, and TRBD1 may be the D gene, going by 5 matching bases. The CDR3 reads CASSLVGETEAFF. In nucleotides, the sequence is TGTGCTAGCAGCTTAGTAGGGGAGACTGAAGCTTTCTTT. Outside the CDR3, residues come from the reference TRBV7-7 and TRBJ1-1 proteins, so the full variable domain is: GAGVSQSPRYKVTKRGQDVTLRCDPISSHATLYWYQQALGQGPEFLTYFNYEAQPDKSGLPSDRFSAERPEGSISTLTIQRTEQRDSAMYRCASSLVGETEAFFGQGTRLTVV.